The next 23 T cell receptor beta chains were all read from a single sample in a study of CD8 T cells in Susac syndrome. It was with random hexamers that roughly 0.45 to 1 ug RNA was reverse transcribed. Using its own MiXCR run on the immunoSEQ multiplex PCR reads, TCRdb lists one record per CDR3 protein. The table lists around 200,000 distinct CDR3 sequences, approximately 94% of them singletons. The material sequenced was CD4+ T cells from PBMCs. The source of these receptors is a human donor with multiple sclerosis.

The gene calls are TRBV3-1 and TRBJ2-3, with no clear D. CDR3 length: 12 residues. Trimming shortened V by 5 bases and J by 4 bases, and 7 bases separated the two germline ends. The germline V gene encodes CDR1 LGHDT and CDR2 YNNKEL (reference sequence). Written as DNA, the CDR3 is TGTGCCAGCAGCGCGGAAGCAGATACGCAGTATTTT. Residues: CASSAEADTQYF.

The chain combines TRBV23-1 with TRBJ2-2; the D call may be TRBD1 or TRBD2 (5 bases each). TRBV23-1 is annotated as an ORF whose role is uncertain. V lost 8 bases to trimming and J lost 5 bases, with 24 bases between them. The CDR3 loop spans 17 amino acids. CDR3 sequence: CASGWVWGLPRTGELFF. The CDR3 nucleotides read TGCGCCAGCGGTTGGGTTTGGGGGTTACCCAGAACCGGGGAGCTGTTTTTT.

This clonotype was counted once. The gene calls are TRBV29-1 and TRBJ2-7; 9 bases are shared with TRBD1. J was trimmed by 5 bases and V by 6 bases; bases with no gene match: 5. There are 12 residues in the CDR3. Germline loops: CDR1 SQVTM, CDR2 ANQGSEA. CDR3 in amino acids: CSVSRDRDEQYF. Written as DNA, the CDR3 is TGCAGCGTGTCCCGGGACAGGGACGAGCAGTACTTC.

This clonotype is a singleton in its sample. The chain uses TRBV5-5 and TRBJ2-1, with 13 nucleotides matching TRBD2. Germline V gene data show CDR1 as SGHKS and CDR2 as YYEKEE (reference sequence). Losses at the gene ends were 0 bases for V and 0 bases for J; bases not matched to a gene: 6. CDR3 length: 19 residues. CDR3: CASSLAGTSGMSSYNEQFF. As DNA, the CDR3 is TGTGCCAGCAGCTTGGCGGGGACTAGCGGGATGAGCTCCTACAATGAGCAGTTCTTC. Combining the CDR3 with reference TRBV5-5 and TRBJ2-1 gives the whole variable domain DAGVTQSPTHLIKTRGQQVTLRCSPISGHKSVSWYQQVLGQGPQFIFQYYEKEERGRGNFPDRFSARQFPNYSSELNVNALLLGDSALYLCASSLAGTSGMSSYNEQFFGPGTRLTVL.

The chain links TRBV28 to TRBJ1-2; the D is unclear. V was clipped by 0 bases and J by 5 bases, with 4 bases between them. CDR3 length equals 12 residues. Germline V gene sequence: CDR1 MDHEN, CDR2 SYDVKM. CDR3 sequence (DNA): TGTGCCAGCAGTTTATGGCAGTATGGCTACACCTTC. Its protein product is CASSLWQYGYTF.

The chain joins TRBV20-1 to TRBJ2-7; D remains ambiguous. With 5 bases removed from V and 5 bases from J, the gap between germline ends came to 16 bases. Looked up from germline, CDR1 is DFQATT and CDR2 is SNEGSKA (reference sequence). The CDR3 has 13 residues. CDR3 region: CSALSPLDDEQYF. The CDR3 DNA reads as TGCAGTGCTTTATCGCCCTTGGACGACGAGCAGTACTTC.

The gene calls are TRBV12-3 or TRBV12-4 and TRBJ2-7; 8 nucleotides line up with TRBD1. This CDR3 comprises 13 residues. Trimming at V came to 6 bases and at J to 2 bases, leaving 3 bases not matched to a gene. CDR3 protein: CASRLGQAYEQYF. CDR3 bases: TGTGCCAGCAGGTTGGGACAGGCCTACGAGCAGTACTTC.

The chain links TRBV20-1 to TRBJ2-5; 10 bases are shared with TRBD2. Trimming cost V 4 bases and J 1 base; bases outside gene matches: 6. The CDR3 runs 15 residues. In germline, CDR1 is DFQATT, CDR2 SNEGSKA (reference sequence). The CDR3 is CSATPSGGLQETQYF. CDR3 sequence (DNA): TGCAGTGCTACCCCTAGCGGGGGACTCCAAGAGACCCAGTACTTC.

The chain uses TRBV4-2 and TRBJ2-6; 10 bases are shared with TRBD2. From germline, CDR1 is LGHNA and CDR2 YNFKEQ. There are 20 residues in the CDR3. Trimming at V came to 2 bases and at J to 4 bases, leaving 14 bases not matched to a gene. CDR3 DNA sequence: TGTGCCAGCAGCCAACCCTCCTCCAGCGGGGGGGCGTCAGGGGCCAACGTCCTGACTTTC. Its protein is CASSQPSSSGGASGANVLTF.

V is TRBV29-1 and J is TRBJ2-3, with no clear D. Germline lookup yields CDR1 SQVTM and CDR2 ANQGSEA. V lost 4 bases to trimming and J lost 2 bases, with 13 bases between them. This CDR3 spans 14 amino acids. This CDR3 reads CSVVGSSSTDTQYF. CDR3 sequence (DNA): TGCAGCGTTGTGGGCAGCTCCTCCACAGATACGCAGTATTTT.

The CDR3 is CASSFVGAGNQPQHF. DNA of the CDR3: TGTGCCAGCAGTTTCGTTGGGGCAGGGAATCAGCCCCAGCATTTT. The rearrangement joins TRBV28 to TRBJ1-5; maybe TRBD1 (5 bases). V lost 3 bases, J lost 4 bases, and 13 bases lay in between. CDR3 length: 15 residues. Germline assignment: CDR1 MDHEN and CDR2 SYDVKM.

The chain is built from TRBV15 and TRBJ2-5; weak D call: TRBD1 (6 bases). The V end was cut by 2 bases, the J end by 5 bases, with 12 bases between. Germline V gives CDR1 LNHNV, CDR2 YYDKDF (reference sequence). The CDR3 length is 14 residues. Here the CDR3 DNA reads TGTGCCACCAGCAGATTAACAGGGCGGGAGACCCAGTACTTC. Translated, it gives CATSRLTGRETQYF.

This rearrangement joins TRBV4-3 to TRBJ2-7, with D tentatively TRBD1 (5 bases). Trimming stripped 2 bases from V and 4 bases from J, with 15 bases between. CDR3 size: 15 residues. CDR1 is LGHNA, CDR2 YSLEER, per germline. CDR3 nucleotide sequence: TGCGCCAGCAGCCAATTAGTGGGGCCTGGTTACGAGCAGTACTTC. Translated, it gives CASSQLVGPGYEQYF.

CDR3 nucleotide sequence: TGCAGTGCTAGGGAGGGACAGAATCAGCCCCAGCATTTT. Its translation: CSAREGQNQPQHF. The V gene is TRBV20-1, the J gene TRBJ1-5; 7 nucleotides line up with TRBD1. The V gene end was trimmed by 3 bases and the J gene end by 4 bases; junction bases not matched to a gene: 3. CDR3 length: 13 amino acids. The germline gives CDR1 DFQATT, CDR2 SNEGSKA (reference sequence).

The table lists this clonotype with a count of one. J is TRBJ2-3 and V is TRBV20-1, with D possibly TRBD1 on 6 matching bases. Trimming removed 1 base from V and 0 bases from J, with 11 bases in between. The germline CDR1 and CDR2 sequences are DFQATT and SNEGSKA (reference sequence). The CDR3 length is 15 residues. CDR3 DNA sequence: TGCAGTGCTAGAGGTGGACAGTCTAGCACAGATACGCAGTATTTT. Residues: CSARGGQSSTDTQYF.

The CDR3 DNA reads as TGCAGCGTCGTGATTGGGGGCGGATTGAACTATGGCTACACCTTC. Translating gives CSVVIGGGLNYGYTF. The V and J genes are TRBV29-1 and TRBJ1-2, with D possibly matching TRBD1 (6 bases). The V gene's germline CDR1 is SQVTM and CDR2 ANQGSEA. The V end was cut by 6 bases, the J end by 2 bases, with 19 bases between. This CDR3 contains 15 residues.

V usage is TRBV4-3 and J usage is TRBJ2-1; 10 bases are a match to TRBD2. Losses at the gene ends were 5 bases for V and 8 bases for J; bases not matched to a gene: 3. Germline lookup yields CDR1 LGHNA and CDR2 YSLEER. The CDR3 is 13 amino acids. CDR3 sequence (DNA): TGCGCCAGCAGCAAAGCGGGGGGGCATGAGCAGTTCTTC. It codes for CASSKAGGHEQFF.

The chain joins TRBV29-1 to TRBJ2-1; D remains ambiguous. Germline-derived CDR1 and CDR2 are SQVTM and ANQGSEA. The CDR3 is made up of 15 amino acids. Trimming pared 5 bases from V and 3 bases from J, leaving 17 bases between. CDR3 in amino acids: CSVTGRPRDYNEQFF. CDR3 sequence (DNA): TGCAGCGTTACCGGACGGCCAAGGGACTACAATGAGCAGTTCTTC.

The CDR3 spells CASSQEGVVGNIQYF. As DNA, the CDR3 is TGTGCCAGCAGCCAAGAGGGCGTGGTGGGTAACATTCAGTACTTC. The chain employs TRBV3-1 and TRBJ2-4; D call uncertain. Germline CDR1 is LGHDT and CDR2 is YNNKEL (reference sequence). Trimming removed 0 bases at V and 7 bases at J, with 13 bases between. The CDR3 extends over 15 amino acids.

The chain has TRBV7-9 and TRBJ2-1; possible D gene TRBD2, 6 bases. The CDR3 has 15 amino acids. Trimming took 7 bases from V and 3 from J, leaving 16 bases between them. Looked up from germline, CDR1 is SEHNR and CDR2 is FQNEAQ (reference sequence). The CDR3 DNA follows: TGTGCCAGCACTAGCGTTGAAACCTACTACAATGAGCAGTTCTTC. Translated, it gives CASTSVETYYNEQFF.

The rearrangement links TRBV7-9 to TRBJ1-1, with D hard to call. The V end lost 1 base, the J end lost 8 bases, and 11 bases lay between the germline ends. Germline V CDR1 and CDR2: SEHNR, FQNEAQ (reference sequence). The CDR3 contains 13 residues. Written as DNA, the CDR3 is TGTGCCAGCAGCTTAGACGGCCCGCGCGAAGCTTTCTTT. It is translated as CASSLDGPREAFF.

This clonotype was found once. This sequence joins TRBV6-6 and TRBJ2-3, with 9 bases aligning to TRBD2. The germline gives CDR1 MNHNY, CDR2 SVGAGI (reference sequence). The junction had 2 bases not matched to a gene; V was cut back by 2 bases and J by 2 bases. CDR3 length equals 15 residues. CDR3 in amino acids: CASSYGGGDTDTQYF. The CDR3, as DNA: TGTGCCAGCAGTTACGGCGGGGGGGACACAGATACGCAGTATTTT.

Written as DNA, the CDR3 is TGCAGTGCCCCGCACGATCCCTATCGGAATGAGCAGTTCTTC. This codes for CSAPHDPYRNEQFF. This chain uses TRBV20-1 with TRBJ2-1; D unresolved. V lost 6 bases to trimming and J lost 7 bases, with 19 bases between them. This CDR3 region has 14 residues. Germline CDR1 DFQATT, CDR2 SNEGSKA (reference sequence).